This TCR beta chain was identified in a study of T cells in Graves' hyperthyroidism and ophthalmopathy. Germline CDR1 reads MNHNS; CDR2 reads SASEGT. V lost 9 bases and J lost 4; bases outside the gene matches: 4. The CDR3 has 14 amino acids. Whole-study results and caveats: Classification by a 13 V-J model distinguished ophthalmopathy from stable hyperthyroidism. Appearing also in blood were most of the thyroid clonotypes expanded above 0.001.

This clonotype has only a few counts. No antigen is known for it. Calling Graves' hyperthyroidism stable meant ophthalmopathy did not progress within 18 months. Patients having uncontrolled infection, another autoimmune disease, pregnancy or lactation were not included. Using RNA transcripts as the source, TCR beta CDR3 regions were amplified. Initially, a first-round RT-PCR of the TCR CDR3 employed the HTBI primer set. TCRdb re-called the multiplex PCR reads with MiXCR, one entry per CDR3 protein. The repertoire has over 300,000 distinct CDR3 sequences, approximately 15% of them found once; the top ten carry approximately 11%.

The rearrangement joins TRBV6-1 to TRBJ2-2, with 11 positions matching TRBD2. The material sequenced was blood. The receptor was isolated from a woman in her sixties with Graves' hyperthyroidism. This CDR3 reads CASLAGGSTGELFF. The CDR3 DNA follows: TGTGCCAGTTTAGCGGGAGGGTCCACCGGGGAGCTGTTTTTT.